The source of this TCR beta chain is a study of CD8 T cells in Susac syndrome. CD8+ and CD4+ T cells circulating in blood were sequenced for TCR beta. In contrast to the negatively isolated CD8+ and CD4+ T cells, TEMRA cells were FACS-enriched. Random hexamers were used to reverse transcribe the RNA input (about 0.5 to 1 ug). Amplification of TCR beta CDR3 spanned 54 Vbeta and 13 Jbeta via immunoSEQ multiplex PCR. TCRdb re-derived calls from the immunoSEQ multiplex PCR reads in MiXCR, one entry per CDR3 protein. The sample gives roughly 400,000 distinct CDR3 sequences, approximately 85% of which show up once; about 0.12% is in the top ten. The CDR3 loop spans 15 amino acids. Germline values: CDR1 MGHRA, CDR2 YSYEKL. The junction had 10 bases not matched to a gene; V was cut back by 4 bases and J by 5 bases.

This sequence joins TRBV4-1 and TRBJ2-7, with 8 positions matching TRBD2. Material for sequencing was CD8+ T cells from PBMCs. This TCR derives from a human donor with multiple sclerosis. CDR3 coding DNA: TGCGCCAGCAGCCCCTCCCCCAGCGGGAGTAACGAGCAGTACTTC. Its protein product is CASSPSPSGSNEQYF.